This T cell receptor (beta chain) stems from a study of T cells in Graves' hyperthyroidism and ophthalmopathy. Uncontrolled infections, other autoimmune diseases, pregnancy or lactation led to exclusion of patients. Diagnostic assessment was based on clinical symptoms, serum thyroxine and TRAb, thyroid ultrasound and orbital computed tomography. The CDR3 regions of TCR beta were amplified from RNA transcripts. In the first-round RT-PCR of the TCR CDR3, the HTBI primer set was used. MiXCR was run by TCRdb on the multiplex PCR reads, yielding one entry per CDR3 protein. This table holds roughly 500,000 distinct CDR3 sequences, around 45% found once. The trim removed 3 bases at V and 5 bases at J, leaving 12 bases unmatched. The CDR3 extends over 18 amino acids. The germline V gene encodes CDR1 SGHVS and CDR2 FNYEAQ.

The rearrangement joins TRBV7-6 to TRBJ2-5; 13 bases are shared with TRBD2. Source material: peripheral blood or thyroid tissue (not recorded which). The receptor was isolated from an adult woman with Graves' disease, either hyperthyroidism or ophthalmopathy (not recorded which). This CDR3 is CASSFYRLAGGGRETQYF. DNA for the CDR3: TGTGCCAGCAGCTTTTACCGACTAGCGGGAGGTGGGCGGGAGACCCAGTACTTC.